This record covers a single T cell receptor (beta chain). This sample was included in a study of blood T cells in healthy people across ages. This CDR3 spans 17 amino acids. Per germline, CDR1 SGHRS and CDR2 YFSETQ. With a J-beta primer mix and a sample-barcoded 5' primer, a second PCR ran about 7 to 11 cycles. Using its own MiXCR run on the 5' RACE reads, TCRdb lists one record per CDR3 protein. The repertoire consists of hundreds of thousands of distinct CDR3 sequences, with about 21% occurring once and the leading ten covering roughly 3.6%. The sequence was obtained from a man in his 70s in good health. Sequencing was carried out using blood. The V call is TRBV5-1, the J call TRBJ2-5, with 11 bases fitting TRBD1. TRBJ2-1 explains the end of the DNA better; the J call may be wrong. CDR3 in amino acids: CASSPQPGQGAYNEQFF. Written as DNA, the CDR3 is TGCGCCAGCAGCCCCCAACCGGGACAGGGGGCCTACAATGAGCAGTTCTTC.